Listed here are 15 T cell receptor beta chains from one sample, sequenced in a study of blood T cell repertoires in COVID-19. Sequencing used immunoSEQ multiplex PCR; TCRdb keeps in-frame clones, though not all of them. Seen here are around 170,000 clones, about 85% observed once, and the top ten hold under 3.5%. Sequenced material: peripheral blood. The receptors stem from a woman aged 30 to 39 with active or convalescent COVID-19.

The V call is TRBV7-9, the J call TRBJ2-5, with D possibly TRBD1 on 5 matching bases. Germline values: CDR1 SEHNR, CDR2 FQNEAQ (reference sequence). The V gene lost 2 bases and the J gene lost 5 bases, with 15 bases spanning the gap. The length of the CDR3 is 15 residues. CDR3 amino acids: CASSLTTAGMETQYF. CDR3 DNA sequence: TGTGCCAGCAGCTTAACGACAGCTGGAATGGAGACCCAGTACTTC.

The J gene is TRBJ2-3, the V gene TRBV27, with 8 positions matching TRBD1. Trimming cost V 8 bases and J 1 base; bases outside gene matches: 11. CDR1 is MNHEY and CDR2 is SMNVEV in the germline V gene (reference sequence). The CDR3 loop spans 16 amino acids. For the CDR3, the DNA is TGTGCCAGCGCATTAGGCAGGGGGCCCCGCACAGATACGCAGTATTTT. Its translation is CASALGRGPRTDTQYF.

The CDR3 is CASSYAGGDNQPQHF. As DNA, the CDR3 is TGTGCCAGCAGTTACGCAGGGGGAGATAATCAGCCCCAGCATTTT. The chain carries TRBV6-6 and TRBJ1-5, with TRBD1 matching 7 bases. J lost 4 bases, V lost 2 bases, and 5 bases had no gene match. CDR3 length: 15 residues. Germline V gene lookup returns CDR1 MNHNY and CDR2 SVGAGI (reference sequence).

This sequence joins TRBV7-9 and TRBJ2-1, with 8 bases aligning to TRBD2. CDR1 and CDR2 (germline): SEHNR, FQNEAQ (reference sequence). The CDR3 consists of 16 residues. V shed 1 base and J 3 bases; nucleotides not matched to a gene: 5. CDR3 sequence (DNA): TGTGCCAGCAGCTTAGAGACGGGACTAGTCTACAATGAGCAGTTCTTC. It yields the protein CASSLETGLVYNEQFF. The whole variable domain, filled in from reference TRBV7-9 and TRBJ2-1, reads DTGVSQNPRHKITKRGQNVTFRCDPISEHNRLYWYRQTLGQGPEFLTYFQNEAQLEKSRLLSDRFSAERPKGSFSTLEIQRTEQGDSAMYLCASSLETGLVYNEQFFGPGTRLTVL.

This chain joins TRBV10-2 and TRBJ2-5, with TRBD2 identical over 7 bases. V lost 0 bases, J lost 4 bases, and 5 bases stayed unmatched. The CDR3 totals 15 residues. Per germline, CDR1 WSHSY and CDR2 SAAADI. The DNA of the CDR3 is TGCGCCAGCAGTGAGTCTGGGACTAAATCAGAGACCCAGTACTTC. The encoded protein is CASSESGTKSETQYF.

V gene TRBV7-9 combines with J gene TRBJ2-2, with 8 bases that match TRBD1. The CDR3 is 16 residues long. After removal of 4 bases from V and 2 bases from J, the junction contained 6 bases not matched to a gene. Germline CDR1 reads SEHNR; CDR2 reads FQNEAQ (reference sequence). CDR3 bases: TGTGCCAGCAGCTCGCCCACAGGGGGAAACACCGGGGAGCTGTTTTTT. Translating it yields CASSSPTGGNTGELFF.

The chain has TRBV6-1 and TRBJ2-7; D ambiguous. Deletions cut 7 bases from V and 2 bases from J, with 15 bases between. This CDR3 has 14 amino acids. Per the germline V gene, CDR1 is MNHNS and CDR2 is SASEGT. The CDR3 loop is CASNDDGSTYEQYF. In nucleotides, the CDR3 is TGTGCCAGCAATGACGACGGGTCAACCTACGAGCAGTACTTC.

This chain links TRBV4-2 with TRBJ2-5, with 9 bases that match TRBD2. V shed 4 bases and J 3 bases; nucleotides not matched to a gene: 9. Germline V CDR1 and CDR2: LGHNA, YNFKEQ. CDR3 length: 16 residues. This CDR3 reads CASSRIGLAREETQYF. For the CDR3, the DNA is TGTGCCAGCAGCCGGATTGGACTAGCGAGAGAAGAGACCCAGTACTTC.

The chain couples TRBV11-3 to TRBJ1-2; D is perhaps TRBD1 (5 bases). V was shortened by 8 bases and J by 3 bases, with 13 bases between the two germline ends. CDR3 length: 13 amino acids. Germline-derived CDR1 and CDR2 are SGHNT and YENEEA. The CDR3 DNA sequence: TGTGCCAGCGGAAACAGGAGAGACTATGGCTACACCTTC. Translation: CASGNRRDYGYTF.

The V and J genes are TRBV21-1 and TRBJ1-3. TRBV21-1 is a known pseudogene. The CDR3 spans 16 residues. CDR3 bases: TGTGCCAGCAGCAAAGAGCATCCGGGTCCTGGAAACACCATATATTTT. It encodes CASSKEHPGPGNTIYF.

J is TRBJ1-4 and V is TRBV19; the D gene is possibly TRBD1 (6 bases). Trimming cost V 5 bases and J 1 base, with 11 bases left between them. The V gene's germline CDR1 is LNHDA and CDR2 SQIVND (reference sequence). This CDR3 is 15 amino acids long. The CDR3 loop reads CASSVDSGTNEKLFF. The CDR3, as DNA: TGTGCCAGTAGTGTGGACAGTGGAACTAATGAAAAACTGTTTTTT.

J is TRBJ2-1 and V is TRBV4-2; the match to TRBD2 covers 12 bases. V was clipped by 3 bases and J by 5 bases; unmatched bases: 5. CDR3 size: 16 residues. The germline CDR1 and CDR2 sequences are LGHNA and YNFKEQ. The CDR3 nucleotides read TGTGCCAGCAGCCATGAAGGACTAGCGGGACACAATGAGCAGTTCTTC. Protein product: CASSHEGLAGHNEQFF.

The chain combines TRBV5-1 with TRBJ2-7; 9 bases line up with TRBD1. The CDR3 is 15 amino acids. CDR1 and CDR2 (germline): SGHRS, YFSETQ. V lost 6 bases, J lost 6 bases, and 13 bases stayed unmatched. The CDR3 here is CASNFQTGGAVEQYF. CDR3 in DNA: TGCGCCAGCAACTTCCAAACAGGGGGCGCGGTCGAGCAGTACTTC.

This chain connects TRBV7-9 to TRBJ2-2; D unclear. Germline V gene sequence: CDR1 SEHNR, CDR2 FQNEAQ (reference sequence). Trimming shortened V by 6 bases and J by 6 bases, and 17 bases separated the two germline ends. This CDR3 has 15 amino acids. The CDR3 reads CASRQAGVLAGELFF. CDR3 DNA: TGTGCCAGCAGGCAGGCAGGCGTTTTGGCCGGGGAGCTGTTTTTT.

V gene TRBV9 combines with J gene TRBJ1-5; 8 bases agree with TRBD1. V lost 4 bases to trimming and J lost 4 bases; unmatched junction nucleotides: 7. CDR3 length equals 15 residues. The germline V gene encodes CDR1 SGDLS and CDR2 YYNGEE. CDR3 region: CASSLWTGLNQPQHF. In nucleotides, the CDR3 is TGTGCCAGCAGCTTGTGGACAGGGCTAAATCAGCCCCAGCATTTT.